Presented here are 5 T cell receptor beta chains from one specimen sequenced in a study of CD8 T cells in ankylosing spondylitis (dated by TCRdb to the late 2010s). What the work shows at the level of the full study, not this receptor alone: Blood from ankylosing spondylitis patients appeared to be characterized by a TCR beta motif made up of several highly homologous amino acid variants.

Libraries were prepared through 5' RACE. The sequencing machine was an Illumina HiSeq 2500. TCRdb reanalyzed the raw reads on its own, using fastp at Q25 for trimming and MiXCR for clone calling, and kept in-frame beta chains. For every CDR3 protein sequence, its rows merge into one entry that carries the most common genes and DNA. The sample records under 950,000 distinct CDR3 sequences, under 20% of which are singletons. The ten largest clones capture roughly a fifth of the sample. Which antigens these TCRs recognize remains unknown. The specimen was blood, either unsorted or a sorted T cell fraction (not recorded which). Every receptor here comes from a male donor with ankylosing spondylitis.

This clonotype was observed a few times. This chain links TRBV5-1 with TRBJ2-1; D unresolved. This CDR3 is 13 amino acids long. Trimming shortened V by 1 base and J by 5 bases, and 7 bases separated the two germline ends. Germline CDR1 reads SGHRS; CDR2 reads YFSETQ. CDR3 in amino acids: CASSLLGDNEQFF. The CDR3 nucleotides read TGCGCCAGCAGCTTGTTAGGCGACAATGAGCAGTTCTTC.

This clonotype has more than one count but fewer than ten. This chain joins TRBV7-6 and TRBJ2-2; TRBD2 agrees at 7 bases. The J segment lost 4 bases and the V segment lost 1 base, leaving 6 bases of the junction unmatched. CDR3 length equals 16 residues. Germline V CDR1 and CDR2: SGHVS, FNYEAQ. CDR3 in DNA: TGTGCCAGCAGCTTAGTTCGTAGCGGGTCCACCGGGGAGCTGTTTTTT. Translation: CASSLVRSGSTGELFF.

The genes are TRBV7-6 and TRBJ2-3, with 8 positions matching TRBD2. Germline V CDR1 and CDR2: SGHVS, FNYEAQ. J gave up 2 bases and V 5 bases, and 6 bases lay outside the gene matches. The CDR3 has 15 amino acids. The CDR3 DNA reads TGTGCCAGCAGCCCCGTAGCGGGACCCACAGATACGCAGTATTTT. Translated, it gives CASSPVAGPTDTQYF.

This clonotype occurred a few times. The chain employs TRBV20-1 and TRBJ2-1; the match to TRBD2 covers 9 bases. CDR1 is DFQATT and CDR2 is SNEGSKA in the germline V gene (reference sequence). The J segment lost 4 bases and the V segment lost 6 bases, leaving 10 bases of the junction unmatched. The CDR3 is 15 amino acids. In DNA form, the CDR3 reads TGCAGTGCCATAAACCTAGCGGGACCTTACAATGAGCAGTTCTTC. Protein: CSAINLAGPYNEQFF.

A few counts support this clonotype. The genes are TRBV12-3 or TRBV12-4 and TRBJ2-2; TRBD2 matches at 8 bases. After removal of 6 bases from V and 2 bases from J, the junction contained 5 bases not matched to a gene. This CDR3 region has 15 residues. CDR3 bases: TGTGCCAGCAGCCGGGGGGGAAAAAACACCGGGGAGCTGTTTTTT. Amino acid sequence: CASSRGGKNTGELFF.